This T cell receptor (beta chain) was recorded in a study of cytomegalovirus exposure and HLA in healthy donors. General study points: The study put some 150 TCR beta chains on its list as cytomegalovirus-associated. Productive rates of about 90% or about 30% were seen for most TCR beta V segments in an earlier analysis.

V was pared by 7 bases and J by 2 bases, with 20 bases between. CDR3 size: 16 residues. Per germline, CDR1 LNHDA and CDR2 SQIVND (reference sequence). With respect to this clone: Its antigen is unidentified.

Though probably carrying unrecorded immune exposures, donors were nominally healthy at sampling. 60 Vbeta and 13 Jbeta primers were used in PCR. Repertoires were generated with immunoSEQ multiplex PCR, while TCRdb's copy carries only in-frame clones and drops some. The sample consists of 85,000 to 90,000 clones, about 66% of them appearing once. This sequence was found in a man younger than 45 in good health and CMV-seronegative. The source material was PBMCs. The rearrangement links TRBV19 to TRBJ1-1; a possible D gene is TRBD1 (5 bases). CDR3 loop: CASNRGSGAKNTEAFF. In nucleotides, the CDR3 is TGTGCCAGTAATCGGGGGTCCGGGGCGAAAAACACTGAAGCTTTCTTT.